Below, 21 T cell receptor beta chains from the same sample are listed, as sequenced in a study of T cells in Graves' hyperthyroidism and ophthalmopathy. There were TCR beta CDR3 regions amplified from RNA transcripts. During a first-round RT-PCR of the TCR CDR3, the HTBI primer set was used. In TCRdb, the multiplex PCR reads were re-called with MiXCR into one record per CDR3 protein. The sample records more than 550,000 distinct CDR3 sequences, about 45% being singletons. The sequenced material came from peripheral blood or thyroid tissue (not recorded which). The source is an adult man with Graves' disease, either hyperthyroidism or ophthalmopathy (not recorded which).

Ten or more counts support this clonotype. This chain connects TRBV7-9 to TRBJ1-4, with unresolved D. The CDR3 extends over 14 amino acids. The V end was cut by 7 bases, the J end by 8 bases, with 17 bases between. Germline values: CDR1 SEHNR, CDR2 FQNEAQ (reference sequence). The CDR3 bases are TGTGCCAGCACCACTCCCCGGGGAGGAGAAAAACTGTTTTTT. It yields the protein CASTTPRGGEKLFF. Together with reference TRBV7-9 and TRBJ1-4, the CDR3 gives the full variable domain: DTGVSQNPRHKITKRGQNVTFRCDPISEHNRLYWYRQTLGQGPEFLTYFQNEAQLEKSRLLSDRFSAERPKGSFSTLEIQRTEQGDSAMYLCASTTPRGGEKLFFGSGTQLSVL.

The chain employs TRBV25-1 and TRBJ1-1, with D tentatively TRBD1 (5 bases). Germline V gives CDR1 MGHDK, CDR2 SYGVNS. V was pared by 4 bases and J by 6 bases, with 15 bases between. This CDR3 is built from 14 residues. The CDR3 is CASSGGPGTAEAFF. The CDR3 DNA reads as TGTGCCAGCAGTGGAGGCCCTGGGACCGCTGAAGCTTTCTTT.

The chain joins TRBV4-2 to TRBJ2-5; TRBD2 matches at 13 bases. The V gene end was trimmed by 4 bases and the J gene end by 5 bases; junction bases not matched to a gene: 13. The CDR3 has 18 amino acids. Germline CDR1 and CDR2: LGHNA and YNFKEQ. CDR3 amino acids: CASSREGETSGRLETQYF. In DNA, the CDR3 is TGTGCCAGCAGCCGAGAGGGGGAGACTAGCGGGAGGTTGGAGACCCAGTACTTC.

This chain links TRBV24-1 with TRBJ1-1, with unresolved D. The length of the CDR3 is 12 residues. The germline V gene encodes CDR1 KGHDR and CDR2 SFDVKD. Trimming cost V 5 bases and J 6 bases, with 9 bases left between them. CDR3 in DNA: TGTGCCACCAGTGGGGGATCCCCTGAAGCTTTCTTT. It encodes CATSGGSPEAFF.

In DNA form, the CDR3 reads TGTGCCAGCAGCTTAGACAGGGTTGGAGAAAAACTGTTTTTT. It codes for CASSLDRVGEKLFF. The genes are TRBV7-2 and TRBJ1-4; D perhaps matches TRBD1 (6 bases). The CDR3 runs to 14 residues. V shed 1 base and J shed 8 bases, with 11 bases lying between them. Germline assignment: CDR1 SGHTA and CDR2 FQGNSA.

In nucleotides, the CDR3 is TGTGCCAGCAGCTTAACAGGGGGGCACTCCTACGAGCAGTACTTC. Its translation: CASSLTGGHSYEQYF. This chain connects TRBV7-9 to TRBJ2-7; 8 bases align to TRBD1. Germline V CDR1 and CDR2: SEHNR, FQNEAQ (reference sequence). The junction had 3 bases not matched to a gene; V was cut back by 2 bases and J by 0 bases. This CDR3 has 15 residues.

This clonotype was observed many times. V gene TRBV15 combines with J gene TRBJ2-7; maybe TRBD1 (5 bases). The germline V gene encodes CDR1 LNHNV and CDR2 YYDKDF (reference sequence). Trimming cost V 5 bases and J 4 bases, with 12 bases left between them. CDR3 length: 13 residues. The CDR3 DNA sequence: TGTGCCACCAGCTCCGGAGCAGGGTACGAGCAGTACTTC. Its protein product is CATSSGAGYEQYF.

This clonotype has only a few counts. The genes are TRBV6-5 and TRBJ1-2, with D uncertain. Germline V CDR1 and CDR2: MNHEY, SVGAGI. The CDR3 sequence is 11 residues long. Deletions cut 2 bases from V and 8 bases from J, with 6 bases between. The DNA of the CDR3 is TGTGCCAGCAGTTACGGCCGCGGCTACACCTTC. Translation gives CASSYGRGYTF.

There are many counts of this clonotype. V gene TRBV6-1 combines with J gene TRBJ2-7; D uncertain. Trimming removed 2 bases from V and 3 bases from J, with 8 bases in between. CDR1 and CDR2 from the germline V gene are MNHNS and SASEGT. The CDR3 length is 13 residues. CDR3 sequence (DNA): TGTGCCAGCAGTGAAAGCAAACTCTACGAGCAGTACTTC. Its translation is CASSESKLYEQYF.

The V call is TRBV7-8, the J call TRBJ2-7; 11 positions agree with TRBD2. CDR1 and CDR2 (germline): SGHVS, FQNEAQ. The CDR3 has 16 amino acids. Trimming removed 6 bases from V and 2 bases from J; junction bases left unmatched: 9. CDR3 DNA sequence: TGTGCCAGCAGACGGGTTAGGGGACTAGCGGCCTACGAGCAGTACTTC. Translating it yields CASRRVRGLAAYEQYF.

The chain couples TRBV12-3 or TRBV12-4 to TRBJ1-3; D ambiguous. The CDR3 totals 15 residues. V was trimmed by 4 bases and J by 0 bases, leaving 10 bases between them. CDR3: CASSSRTSSGNTIYF. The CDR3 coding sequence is TGTGCCAGCAGTTCCCGTACCAGCTCTGGAAACACCATATATTTT.

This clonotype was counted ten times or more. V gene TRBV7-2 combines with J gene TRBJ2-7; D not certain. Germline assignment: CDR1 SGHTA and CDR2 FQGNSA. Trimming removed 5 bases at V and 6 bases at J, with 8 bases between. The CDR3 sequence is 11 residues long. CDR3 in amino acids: CASSLDREQYF. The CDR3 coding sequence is TGTGCCAGCAGCCTTGATCGCGAGCAGTACTTC.

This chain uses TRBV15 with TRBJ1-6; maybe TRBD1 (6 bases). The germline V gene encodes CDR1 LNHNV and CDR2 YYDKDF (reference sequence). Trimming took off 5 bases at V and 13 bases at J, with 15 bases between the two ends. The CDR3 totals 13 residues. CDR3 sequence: CATSEQGLPPLHF. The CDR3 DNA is TGTGCCACCAGCGAACAGGGTCTTCCCCCCCTCCACTTT.

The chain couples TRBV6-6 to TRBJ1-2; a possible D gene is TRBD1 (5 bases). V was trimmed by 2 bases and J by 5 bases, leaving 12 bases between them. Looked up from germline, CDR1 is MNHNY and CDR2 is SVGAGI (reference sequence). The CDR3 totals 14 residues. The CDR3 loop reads CASSYLGTDYGYTF. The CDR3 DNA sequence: TGTGCCAGCAGTTACCTCGGGACGGATTATGGCTACACCTTC.

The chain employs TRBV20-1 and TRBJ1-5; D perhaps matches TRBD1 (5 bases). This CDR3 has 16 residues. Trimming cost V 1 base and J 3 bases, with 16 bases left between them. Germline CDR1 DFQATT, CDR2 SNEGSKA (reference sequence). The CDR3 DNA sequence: TGCAGTGCTAGAGCACTAGCGGGGGATTACAATCAGCCCCAGCATTTT. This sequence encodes CSARALAGDYNQPQHF.

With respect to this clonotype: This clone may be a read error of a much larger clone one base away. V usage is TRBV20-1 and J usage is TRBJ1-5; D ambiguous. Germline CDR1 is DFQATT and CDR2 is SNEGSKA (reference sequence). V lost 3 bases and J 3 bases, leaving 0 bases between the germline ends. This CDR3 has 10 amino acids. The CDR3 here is CSASNQPQHF. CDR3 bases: TGCAGTGCTAGCAATCAGCCCCAGCATTTT.

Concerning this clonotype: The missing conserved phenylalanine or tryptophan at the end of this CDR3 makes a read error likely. The CDR3 nucleotides read TGCAGTGCTAAACAGGCAGGGGACTATGGCTACACCTAC. This sequence encodes CSAKQAGDYGYTY. V and J are TRBV20-1 and TRBJ1-2; D might be TRBD1 (6 bases). Per germline, CDR1 DFQATT and CDR2 SNEGSKA (reference sequence). Trimming took off 4 bases at V and 3 bases at J, with 12 bases between the two ends. This CDR3 has 13 residues.

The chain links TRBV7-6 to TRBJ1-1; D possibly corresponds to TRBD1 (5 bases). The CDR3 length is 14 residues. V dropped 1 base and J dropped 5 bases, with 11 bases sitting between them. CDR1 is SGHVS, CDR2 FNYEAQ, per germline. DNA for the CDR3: TGTGCCAGCAGCTTAGAGGGGACGGGGACTGAAGCTTTCTTT. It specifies CASSLEGTGTEAFF.

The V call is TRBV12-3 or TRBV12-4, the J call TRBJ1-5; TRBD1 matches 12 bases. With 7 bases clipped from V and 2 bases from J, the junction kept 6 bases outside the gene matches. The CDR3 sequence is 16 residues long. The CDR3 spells CASNPGTGGGNQPQHF. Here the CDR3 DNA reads TGTGCCAGCAATCCAGGGACAGGGGGCGGCAATCAGCCCCAGCATTTT.

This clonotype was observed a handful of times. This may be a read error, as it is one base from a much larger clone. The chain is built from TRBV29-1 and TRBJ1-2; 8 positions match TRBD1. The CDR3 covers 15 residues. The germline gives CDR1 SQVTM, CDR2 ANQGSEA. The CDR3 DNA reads TGCAGCGTTGAGGGTGGGACAGGCCTTAACTATGGCTACGCCTTC. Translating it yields CSVEGGTGLNYGYAF.

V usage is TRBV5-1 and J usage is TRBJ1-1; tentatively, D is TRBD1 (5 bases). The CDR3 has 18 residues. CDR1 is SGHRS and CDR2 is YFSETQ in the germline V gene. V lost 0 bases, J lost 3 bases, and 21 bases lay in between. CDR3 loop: CASSLEAGAGRRDTEAFF. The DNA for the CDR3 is TGCGCCAGCAGCTTGGAGGCCGGGGCAGGGCGGAGGGACACTGAAGCTTTCTTT.